The 11 T cell receptor beta chains presented below share a single source sample, sequenced in a study of blood T cell repertoires in COVID-19. TCRdb keeps only in-frame clones here, not all; method: immunoSEQ multiplex PCR. The sample carries over 150,000 clones, 70% to 90% recorded once. The specimen sequenced was peripheral blood. These receptors originate from a man aged 80 or over with COVID-19, enrolled during active disease.

The V call is TRBV5-1, the J call TRBJ2-3, with 9 nucleotides matching TRBD2. V trimming: 3 bases; J trimming: 6 bases; junction bases outside the gene matches: 8. Looked up from germline, CDR1 is SGHRS and CDR2 is YFSETQ. The CDR3 is made up of 15 amino acids. This chain's CDR3 is CASSSTAGGRDTQYF. For the CDR3, the DNA is TGCGCCAGCAGCTCGACCGCGGGGGGGCGGGATACGCAGTATTTT.

The chain recombines TRBV9 with TRBJ2-3, with TRBD2 matching 13 bases. Looked up from germline, CDR1 is SGDLS and CDR2 is YYNGEE. J gave up 5 bases and V 4 bases, and 7 bases lay outside the gene matches. The length of the CDR3 is 16 residues. CDR3 sequence (DNA): TGTGCCAGCAGCCCACTAGCGGGGGGGCCCGAAGATACGCAGTATTTT. Translating gives CASSPLAGGPEDTQYF.

The rearrangement joins TRBV7-9 to TRBJ2-2; TRBD1 matches at 11 bases. The germline V gene encodes CDR1 SEHNR and CDR2 FQNEAQ (reference sequence). Trimming at V came to 5 bases and at J to 8 bases, leaving 7 bases not matched to a gene. This CDR3 has 15 residues. The CDR3 is CASSQGQGAEGELFF. In DNA form, the CDR3 reads TGTGCCAGCAGCCAAGGACAGGGGGCGGAAGGGGAGCTGTTTTTT.

The chain uses TRBV5-4 and TRBJ1-1, with unresolved D. Looked up from germline, CDR1 is SGHNT and CDR2 is YYREEE (reference sequence). Trimming took 4 bases from V and 11 from J, leaving 15 bases between them. The CDR3 totals 12 residues. In nucleotides, the CDR3 is TGTGCCAGCAGCCTGGACCGGGTCGGGGCTTTCTTT. It encodes CASSLDRVGAFF.

The chain uses TRBV19 and TRBJ1-5, with 9 bases fitting TRBD1. The length of the CDR3 is 16 residues. The germline gives CDR1 LNHDA, CDR2 SQIVND (reference sequence). V lost 4 bases to trimming and J lost 0 bases; unmatched junction nucleotides: 4. The CDR3 loop reads CASSTQTGGSNQPQHF. The CDR3 DNA sequence: TGTGCCAGTAGTACCCAGACAGGGGGTAGCAATCAGCCCCAGCATTTT. The variable domain in full, with the rest retrieved from reference TRBV19 and TRBJ1-5, is DGGITQSPKYLFRKEGQNVTLSCEQNLNHDAMYWYRQDPGQGLRLIYYSQIVNDFQKGDIAEGYSVSREKKESFPLTVTSAQKNPTAFYLCASSTQTGGSNQPQHFGDGTRLSIL.

The table lists this clone with a count of one. CDR3 in amino acids: CASSLGATREKLFF. The DNA of the CDR3 is TGTGCCAGCAGCTTAGGGGCTACCCGGGAAAAACTGTTTTTT. The V call is TRBV7-2, the J call TRBJ1-4, with D unresolved. The germline V and J ends were trimmed by 1 base and 8 bases, with 11 bases remaining between them. The CDR3 has 14 residues. The germline CDR1 and CDR2 sequences are SGHTA and FQGNSA.

J is TRBJ1-4 and V is TRBV5-6; 10 bases map to TRBD1. Germline-derived CDR1 and CDR2 are SGHDT and YYEEEE. V was pared by 1 base and J by 7 bases, with 4 bases of the junction left unmatched. The CDR3 loop spans 15 amino acids. The CDR3 sequence is CASSLWDRGGEKLFF. Written as DNA, the CDR3 is TGTGCCAGCAGCTTGTGGGACAGGGGCGGTGAAAAACTGTTTTTT.

This rearrangement joins TRBV9 to TRBJ2-7; D possibly corresponds to TRBD1 (5 bases). The germline V gene has CDR1 SGDLS and CDR2 YYNGEE. Between the trimmed V and J ends, which lost 1 base and 2 bases, there was a span of 10 bases. The CDR3 has 14 residues. The CDR3 DNA reads as TGTGCCAGCAGCGTACAGGGAAATACCTACGAGCAGTACTTC. Translating gives CASSVQGNTYEQYF.

For the CDR3, the DNA is TGTGCCAGCAGCCGGGACAGCAACTATGGCTACACCTTC. Protein sequence: CASSRDSNYGYTF. The genes are TRBV6-5 and TRBJ1-2; 7 bases fit TRBD1. There are 13 residues in the CDR3. Germline V gene lookup returns CDR1 MNHEY and CDR2 SVGAGI. The ends lost 6 bases at V and 2 bases at J; junction bases unmatched: 3.

The chain employs TRBV18 and TRBJ2-3; 9 bases map to TRBD2. V shed 1 base, J shed 0 bases, and the junction held 2 bases outside the gene matches. This CDR3 spans 16 amino acids. Germline V gene sequence: CDR1 KGHSH, CDR2 LQKENI. CDR3 sequence reads: CASSPLSGGSTDTQYF. The CDR3 DNA follows: TGTGCCAGCTCACCACTTAGCGGGGGAAGCACAGATACGCAGTATTTT.

This clone was seen a single time. The rearrangement links TRBV3-1 (or the pseudogene TRBV3-2) to TRBJ1-1; D is undetermined. The V and J ends lost 3 bases and 1 base respectively, with 12 bases between them. CDR3 size: 15 residues. From germline, CDR1 is LGHDT and CDR2 YNNKEL (reference sequence). This CDR3 is CASSQARHRNTEAFF. CDR3 nucleotides: TGTGCCAGCAGCCAGGCCAGACATAGGAACACTGAAGCTTTCTTT.